The sequence of this T cell receptor (beta chain) was determined in a study of blood T cells in healthy people across ages. Study context: Researchers report that template switching captured about one barcoded beta molecule per two T cells.

Sample-barcoded 5' priming and a J-beta primer mix drove a second PCR of roughly 6 to 12 cycles. A minimum of 2.5 million CDR3-containing paired-end reads was obtained for each sample. TCRdb analysed the 5' RACE reads with MiXCR anew, one entry per CDR3 protein. The profile shows 980,000 or so distinct CDR3 sequences, under 50% of them singletons. Study findings and constraints: Long-lived donors had more naive CD4+ cells and higher diversity than aged donors.

For this clonotype: Its antigen is as yet unknown.

The trim removed 6 bases at V and 7 bases at J, leaving 4 bases unmatched. The CDR3 is 13 residues long. Germline loops: CDR1 MNHEY, CDR2 SVGAGI. The sequencing input was blood. The clonotype originates from a man in his thirties or forties in good health. This chain connects TRBV6-5 to TRBJ1-1; 11 bases are a match to TRBD1. CDR3 nucleotides: TGTGCCAGCAGGGGGACAGGGGGGGGTGAAGCTTTCTTT. Translating gives CASRGTGGGEAFF.